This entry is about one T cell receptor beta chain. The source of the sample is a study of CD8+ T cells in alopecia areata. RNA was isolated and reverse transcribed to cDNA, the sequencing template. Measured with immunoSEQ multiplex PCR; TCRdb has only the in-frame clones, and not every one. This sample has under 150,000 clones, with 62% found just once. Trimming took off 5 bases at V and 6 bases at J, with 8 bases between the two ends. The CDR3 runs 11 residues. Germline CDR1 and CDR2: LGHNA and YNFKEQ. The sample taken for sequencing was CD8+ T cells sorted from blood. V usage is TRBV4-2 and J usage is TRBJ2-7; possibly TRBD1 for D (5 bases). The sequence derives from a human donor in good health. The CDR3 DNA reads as TGTGCCAGCAGCGATCAGGGCGAGCAGTACTTC. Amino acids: CASSDQGEQYF.